The 5 T cell receptor beta chains below were found in one sample sequenced in a study of vaccination and CD4 T cells after COVID-19 (dated by TCRdb to 2021 to 2024). The treatment or condition label here, explained by the study, means: roughly 11-day PBMC culture with coronavirus spike peptide pools or control peptides (ViraFEST assay). Libraries were constructed by PCR. These reads were obtained on an Illumina iSeq 100. At the Johns Hopkins FTIC core, DNA from the cultured CD4+ T cells underwent TCR sequencing with the Oncomine TCR Beta short-read assay. TCRdb trimmed the raw reads at Q25, called clones with MiXCR and kept productive beta chains. Rows matching on CDR3 protein sequence are summarized as one entry with the most common DNA and genes. Recorded for this sample are 19,000 or so distinct CDR3 sequences; approximately 41% of them occurred a single time. The ten largest clones add up to around 8% of the sample.

No antigens are known for them. The specimen was CD4+ T cells from blood, cultured in vitro. The receptor set was obtained from a human donor who had recovered from COVID-19.

CDR3: CASNLEGLAGHEQFF. DNA of the CDR3: TGTGCCAGTAACCTTGAGGGACTAGCGGGACATGAGCAGTTCTTC. The V and J genes are TRBV19 and TRBJ2-1, with TRBD2 matching 13 bases. CDR1 and CDR2 from the germline V gene are LNHDA and SQIVND (reference sequence). V lost 7 bases, J lost 8 bases, and 8 bases stayed unmatched. CDR3 length equals 15 residues.

V and J are TRBV15 and TRBJ2-3; TRBD1 might be the D (5 bases). The CDR3 has 13 amino acids. The germline gives CDR1 LNHNV, CDR2 YYDKDF (reference sequence). Trimming cost V 5 bases and J 8 bases, with 14 bases left between them. The chain's CDR3 is CATSFRQQVTQYF. The CDR3 DNA follows: TGTGCCACCAGCTTTCGACAGCAAGTTACGCAGTATTTT. The full variable domain, in which reference TRBV15 and TRBJ2-3 provide the parts outside the CDR3, is DAMVIQNPRYQVTQFGKPVTLSCSQTLNHNVMYWYQQKSSQAPKLLFHYYDKDFNNEADTPDNFQSRRPNTSFCFLDIRSPGLGDTAMYLCATSFRQQVTQYFGPGTRLTVL.

The rearrangement uses TRBV6-2 or TRBV6-3 and TRBJ2-7; D call uncertain. Germline CDR1 is MNHEY and CDR2 is SVGEGT. Trimming removed 0 bases at V and 0 bases at J, with 6 bases between. The CDR3 extends over 14 amino acids. The CDR3 spells CASSYSSSSYEQYF. DNA of the CDR3: TGTGCCAGCAGTTACTCGTCTAGCTCCTACGAGCAGTACTTC.

There are a few counts of this clonotype. This rearrangement joins TRBV24-1 to TRBJ2-1; 8 bases fit TRBD2. Trimming removed 1 base from V and 4 bases from J; junction bases left unmatched: 2. The V gene's germline CDR1 is KGHDR and CDR2 SFDVKD. The CDR3 is made up of 15 amino acids. The CDR3 DNA is TGTGCCACCAGTGATTTCTCGGGAGGGTACAATGAGCAGTTCTTC. It translates to CATSDFSGGYNEQFF.

The chain joins TRBV5-8 to TRBJ2-3; D unresolved. This CDR3 contains 18 residues. Germline loops: CDR1 SGHTS, CDR2 YDEGEE. V gave up 0 bases and J gave up 2 bases, with 19 bases separating them. Here the CDR3 DNA reads TGTGCCAGCAGCTTGGCGTTAGTATCAGTCTTAGCCACAGATACGCAGTATTTT. Amino acid sequence: CASSLALVSVLATDTQYF.